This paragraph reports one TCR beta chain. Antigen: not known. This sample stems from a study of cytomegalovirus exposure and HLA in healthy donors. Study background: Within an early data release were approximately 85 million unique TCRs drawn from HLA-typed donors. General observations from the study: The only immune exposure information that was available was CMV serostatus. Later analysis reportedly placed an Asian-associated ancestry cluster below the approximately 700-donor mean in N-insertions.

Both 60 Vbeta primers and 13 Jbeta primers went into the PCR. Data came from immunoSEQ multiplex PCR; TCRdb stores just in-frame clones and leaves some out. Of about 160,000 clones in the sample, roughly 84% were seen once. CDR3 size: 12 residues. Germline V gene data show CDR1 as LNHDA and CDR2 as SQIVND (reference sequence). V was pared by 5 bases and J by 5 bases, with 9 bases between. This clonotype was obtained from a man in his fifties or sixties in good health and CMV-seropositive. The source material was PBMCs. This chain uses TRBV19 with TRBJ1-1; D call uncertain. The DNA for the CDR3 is TGTGCCAGTAGTGGAGTTTGGACTGAAGCTTTCTTT. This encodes CASSGVWTEAFF.